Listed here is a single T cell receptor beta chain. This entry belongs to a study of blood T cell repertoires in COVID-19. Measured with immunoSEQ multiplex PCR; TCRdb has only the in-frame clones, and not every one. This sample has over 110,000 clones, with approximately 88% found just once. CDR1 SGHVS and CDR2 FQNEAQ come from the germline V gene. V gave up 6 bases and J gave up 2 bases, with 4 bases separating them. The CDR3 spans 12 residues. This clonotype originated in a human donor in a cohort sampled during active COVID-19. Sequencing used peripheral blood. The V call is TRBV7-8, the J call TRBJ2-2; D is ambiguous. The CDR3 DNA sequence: TGTGCCAGCAGGACTAACACCGGGGAGCTGTTTTTT. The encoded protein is CASRTNTGELFF.